This T cell receptor beta chain was obtained from a study of T cell changes during pregnancy in multiple sclerosis. The method was immunoSEQ multiplex PCR; TCRdb's version includes in-frame clones alone and lacks a portion of them. The table lists fewer than 50,000 clones, roughly 92% of them singletons. The CDR3 has 18 amino acids. V lost 5 bases, J lost 1 base, and 13 bases stayed unmatched. Per the germline V gene, CDR1 is SEHNR and CDR2 is FQNEAQ (reference sequence). The rearrangement uses TRBV7-9 and TRBJ2-3; the match to TRBD1 covers 9 bases. This receptor was identified in a female donor in good health, enrolled as a control in a pregnancy study. The material sequenced was CD4+ T cells from peripheral blood mononuclear cells, taken in the second trimester of pregnancy. CDR3 sequence reads: CASSQLGQGRLRTDTQYF. For the CDR3, the DNA is TGTGCCAGCAGCCAACTGGGACAGGGACGTTTACGCACAGATACGCAGTATTTT.